The source of this TCR beta chain is a study of T cell responses to AZD1222 COVID-19 vaccine. In regard to this clone: Its antigen is currently unknown.

The study's findings and limits: Repertoire collection took place solely once the T cell response had peaked.

Germline CDR1 is SGHAT and CDR2 is FQNNGV. This CDR3 has 16 amino acids. Trimming stripped 0 bases from V and 3 bases from J, with 15 bases between. Sequencing was performed with immunoSEQ multiplex PCR; in TCRdb, only in-frame clones are kept and a portion is missing. This sample yields around 84,000 clones, of which around 90% are seen a single time; roughly 6% belongs to the top ten. This TCR came from an adult in good health. The sample here was peripheral blood, taken on day 0 of AZD1222 vaccination. The chain uses TRBV11-2 and TRBJ2-7; TRBD1 is a possible D gene (6 bases). The CDR3 DNA sequence: TGTGCCAGCAGCTTAGAGTGGGCAGGGGCGATCTACGAGCAGTACTTC. The encoded protein is CASSLEWAGAIYEQYF.